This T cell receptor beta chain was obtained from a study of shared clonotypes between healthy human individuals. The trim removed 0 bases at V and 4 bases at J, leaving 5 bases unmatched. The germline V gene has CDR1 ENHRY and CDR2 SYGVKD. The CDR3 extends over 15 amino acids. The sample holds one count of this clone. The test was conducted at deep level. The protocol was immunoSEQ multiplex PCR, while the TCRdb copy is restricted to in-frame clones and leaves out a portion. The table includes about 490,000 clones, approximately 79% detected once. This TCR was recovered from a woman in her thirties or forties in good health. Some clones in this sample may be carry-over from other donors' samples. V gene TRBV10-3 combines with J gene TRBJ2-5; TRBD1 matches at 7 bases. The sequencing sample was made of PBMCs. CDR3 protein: CAISESRDRGETQYF. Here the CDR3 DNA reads TGTGCCATCAGTGAGTCACGGGACAGAGGAGAGACCCAGTACTTC.